The 10 T cell receptor beta chains reported below all come from one sample, sequenced in a study of blood T cell repertoires in COVID-19. The protocol was immunoSEQ multiplex PCR, while the TCRdb copy is restricted to in-frame clones and leaves out a portion. Of 200,000 to 250,000 clones in the sample, roughly 83% were seen once. The sequencing input was peripheral blood. The receptors were gathered from a woman at least 80 years old with COVID-19, enrolled during active disease.

The chain carries TRBV10-3 and TRBJ2-1, with 8 bases fitting TRBD1. After removal of 4 bases from V and 6 bases from J, the junction contained 2 bases not matched to a gene. The CDR3 loop spans 13 amino acids. The V gene's germline CDR1 is ENHRY and CDR2 SYGVKD. The CDR3 sequence is CAISGDRLNEQFF. CDR3 in DNA: TGTGCCATCAGTGGGGACAGGCTCAATGAGCAGTTCTTC.

The rearrangement links TRBV19 to TRBJ1-1, with 8 bases that match TRBD1. In germline, CDR1 is LNHDA, CDR2 SQIVND (reference sequence). The CDR3 is made up of 12 amino acids. Unmatched junction bases numbered 6, after V lost 11 bases and J lost 4 bases. The CDR3: CASGQGRTEAFF. The CDR3, as DNA: TGTGCCTCTGGACAGGGTCGCACTGAAGCTTTCTTT. The variable domain in full, with the rest retrieved from reference TRBV19 and TRBJ1-1, is DGGITQSPKYLFRKEGQNVTLSCEQNLNHDAMYWYRQDPGQGLRLIYYSQIVNDFQKGDIAEGYSVSREKKESFPLTVTSAQKNPTAFYLCASGQGRTEAFFGQGTRLTVV.

The chain couples TRBV19 to TRBJ2-5; D is unclear. Germline CDR1 and CDR2: LNHDA and SQIVND (reference sequence). The CDR3 is 13 residues long. V lost 10 bases and J 4 bases, leaving 16 bases between the germline ends. The CDR3 region is CATEREVGETQYF. The CDR3 DNA follows: TGTGCCACGGAGCGAGAAGTCGGAGAGACCCAGTACTTC.

This clone has just one count. The V call is TRBV7-2, the J call TRBJ1-2; D is undetermined. The CDR3 extends over 13 amino acids. Germline V gives CDR1 SGHTA, CDR2 FQGNSA. With 1 base removed from V and 7 bases from J, the gap between germline ends came to 10 bases. CDR3 DNA sequence: TGTGCCAGCAGCTTAGGAACGGGGTCTGGCTACACCTTC. It encodes CASSLGTGSGYTF.

The V and J genes are TRBV21-1 and TRBJ2-3; TRBD1 was called by the table and not checked on the DNA. TRBV21-1 is given as a pseudogene. This CDR3 spans 15 amino acids. DNA of the CDR3: TGTGCCAGCAGCGTCAGGGGGCTGGGCACAGATACGCAGTATTTT. It translates to CASSVRGLGTDTQYF.

The rearrangement links TRBV6-5 to TRBJ1-2, with 10 nucleotides matching TRBD1. The germline CDR1 and CDR2 sequences are MNHEY and SVGAGI. The CDR3 has 13 amino acids. The trim removed 7 bases at V and 4 bases at J, leaving 3 bases unmatched. CDR3 in DNA: TGTGCCAGCACCAGGACAGGGGGCTATGGCTACACCTTC. Translated, it gives CASTRTGGYGYTF.

The chain carries TRBV29-1 and TRBJ2-3; 12 positions agree with TRBD1. V dropped 3 bases and J dropped 4; count of bases not matched to a gene: 2. Germline CDR1 SQVTM, CDR2 ANQGSEA. The CDR3 contains 14 residues. Here the CDR3 reads CSVEGTGGADTQYF. CDR3 nucleotide sequence: TGCAGCGTTGAGGGGACAGGGGGCGCAGATACGCAGTATTTT.

The chain recombines TRBV18 with TRBJ2-2, with 10 bases aligning to TRBD2. Unmatched junction bases numbered 2, after V lost 3 bases and J lost 1 base. There are 16 residues in the CDR3. Germline loops: CDR1 KGHSH, CDR2 LQKENI. This CDR3 is CASSPRTSGNTGELFF. The CDR3, as DNA: TGTGCCAGCTCACCTCGGACTAGCGGGAACACCGGGGAGCTGTTTTTT.

The chain employs TRBV6-2 or TRBV6-3 and TRBJ2-1; D is uncertain. Germline loops: CDR1 MNHEY, CDR2 SVGEGT. This CDR3 has 17 amino acids. Trimming removed 6 bases at V and 0 bases at J, with 18 bases between. The CDR3 nucleotides read TGTGCCAGCAGCCTAAACTTGGGCCGAAGCTCCTACAATGAGCAGTTCTTC. It is translated as CASSLNLGRSSYNEQFF.

The rearrangement links TRBV25-1 to TRBJ1-1; D remains unclear. The CDR3 has 15 residues. V lost 6 bases to trimming and J lost 4 bases, with 18 bases between them. Germline V CDR1 and CDR2: MGHDK, SYGVNS. CDR3 sequence: CASSLLSGTRTEAFF. The CDR3 DNA reads as TGTGCCAGCAGCCTCCTCTCTGGTACGCGCACTGAAGCTTTCTTT.